Following are 20 T cell receptor beta chains from one sample sequenced in a study of shared clonotypes between healthy human individuals. Using immunoSEQ multiplex PCR, the repertoire was profiled, and TCRdb retains in-frame clones only, with some absent. The table records some 2,000,000 clones, approximately 95% of them present only once. The specimen was naive CD4+ T cells sorted from blood. Noted subset: CD45RA+ positively selected. Receptors originate from a man aged 18 to 29 in good health.

This chain connects TRBV6-1 to TRBJ2-3, with no clear D. Looked up from germline, CDR1 is MNHNS and CDR2 is SASEGT. Trimming cost V 7 bases and J 2 bases, with 10 bases left between them. CDR3 length equals 13 residues. The CDR3 region is CASIRAFTDTQYF. The CDR3 nucleotides are TGTGCCAGCATTAGGGCGTTCACAGATACGCAGTATTTT.

The chain recombines TRBV10-3 with TRBJ2-2; 8 bases are a match to TRBD2. This CDR3 region has 12 residues. The J segment lost 4 bases and the V segment lost 8 bases, leaving 0 bases of the junction unmatched. Germline V gives CDR1 ENHRY, CDR2 SYGVKD. CDR3 nucleotide sequence: TGTGCCATCGGACTAGCCACCGGGGAGCTGTTTTTT. This gives the protein CAIGLATGELFF.

The rearrangement uses TRBV7-9 and TRBJ2-2; the match to TRBD1 covers 7 bases. The CDR3 runs to 14 residues. The V and J ends lost 5 bases and 7 bases, in that order; junction bases with no gene match: 7. Germline V gene sequence: CDR1 SEHNR, CDR2 FQNEAQ (reference sequence). CDR3 sequence (DNA): TGTGCCAGCAGCCTGACAGGGTCGGGCGGGGAGCTGTTTTTT. Translated: CASSLTGSGGELFF.

This clone was observed a single time. The J gene is TRBJ2-3, the V gene TRBV5-1; 12 bases agree with TRBD1. With V trimmed by 7 bases and J by 4 bases, 4 bases remained unmatched. There are 14 residues in the CDR3. Germline CDR1 SGHRS, CDR2 YFSETQ. CDR3 coding DNA: TGCGCCAGCCACGGGACAGGGGGCTCAGATACGCAGTATTTT. Encoded protein: CASHGTGGSDTQYF.

V and J are TRBV6-5 and TRBJ2-5, with 10 positions matching TRBD1. This CDR3 has 16 amino acids. V shed 2 bases and J 5 bases; nucleotides not matched to a gene: 8. Per germline, CDR1 MNHEY and CDR2 SVGAGI. DNA of the CDR3: TGTGCCAGCAGTTACACCGGGACAGGGGTAGGGGAGACCCAGTACTTC. Encoded protein: CASSYTGTGVGETQYF.

The chain combines TRBV9 with TRBJ1-2, with D maybe TRBD1 (5 bases). This CDR3 has 13 amino acids. V was trimmed by 2 bases and J by 6 bases, leaving 11 bases between them. CDR1 and CDR2 from the germline V gene are SGDLS and YYNGEE. This CDR3 reads CASSVTRANGYTF. The CDR3, as DNA: TGTGCCAGCAGCGTGACCAGGGCGAATGGCTACACCTTC.

J is TRBJ2-3 and V is TRBV7-3; 11 nucleotides agree with TRBD2. The CDR3 loop spans 17 amino acids. V gave up 2 bases and J gave up 1 base; unmatched junction bases: 5. The germline CDR1 and CDR2 sequences are SGHTA and FQGTGA. The CDR3 DNA follows: TGTGCCAGCAGCTTAGGGACTAGCGGCGATGGCACAGATACGCAGTATTTT. The encoded protein is CASSLGTSGDGTDTQYF.

This chain links TRBV2 with TRBJ1-3; D is unclear. This CDR3 comprises 15 residues. The germline V gene encodes CDR1 SNHLY and CDR2 FYNNEI. Between the trimmed V and J ends, which lost 5 bases and 0 bases, there was a span of 11 bases. CDR3 coding DNA: TGTGCCAGCAGTCAACAGACAACCTCTGGAAACACCATATATTTT. Amino acid sequence: CASSQQTTSGNTIYF.

The table lists this clone with a count of one. The J gene is TRBJ2-5, the V gene TRBV5-1; D perhaps matches TRBD2 (6 bases). The CDR3 spans 14 residues. V lost 0 bases and J lost 7, with 13 bases in between. Germline CDR1 reads SGHRS; CDR2 reads YFSETQ. CDR3 coding DNA: TGCGCCAGCAGCTTGGGTACCGAGGGAGGGACCCAGTACTTC. This translates into CASSLGTEGGTQYF. Drawing the rest from reference TRBV5-1 and TRBJ2-5, the complete variable domain is KAGVTQTPRYLIKTRGQQVTLSCSPISGHRSVSWYQQTPGQGLQFLFEYFSETQRNKGNFPGRFSGRQFSNSRSEMNVSTLELGDSALYLCASSLGTEGGTQYFGPGTRLLVL.

This chain connects TRBV5-1 to TRBJ2-1; no definite D call. This CDR3 has 14 residues. V lost 0 bases and J lost 8, with 12 bases in between. Germline CDR1 and CDR2: SGHRS and YFSETQ. The CDR3 DNA sequence: TGCGCCAGCAGCTTGGACTGGGGTTGGGATGAGCAGTTCTTC. This translates into CASSLDWGWDEQFF.

The chain couples TRBV6-6 to TRBJ2-2, with a tentative D call TRBD1 (6 bases). This CDR3 contains 16 residues. Germline assignment: CDR1 MNHNY and CDR2 SVGAGI (reference sequence). With 2 bases removed from V and 2 bases from J, the gap between germline ends came to 12 bases. The CDR3 DNA sequence: TGTGCCAGCAGTTACCCCGGACAGTTTAACACCGGGGAGCTGTTTTTT. Its translation is CASSYPGQFNTGELFF.

This rearrangement joins TRBV12-2 to TRBJ2-7; the table calls TRBD1, which could not be checked here. TRBV12-2 has pseudogene status. The CDR3 extends over 18 amino acids. The DNA for the CDR3 is TGTGCAAGTCGCTTAGGGACACCCGGGACAGGACTTTTCTACGAGCAGTACTTC. It specifies CASRLGTPGTGLFYEQYF.

This sequence joins TRBV7-2 and TRBJ1-5; TRBD1 matches 8 bases. Germline loops: CDR1 SGHTA, CDR2 FQGNSA. J was trimmed by 7 bases and V by 3 bases; bases with no gene match: 8. The length of the CDR3 is 15 residues. The CDR3 DNA sequence: TGTGCCAGCAGCTTTGGGCAGGGGGCCTGGCAGCCCCAGCATTTT. Protein: CASSFGQGAWQPQHF.

This clone has just one count. The J gene is TRBJ2-7, the V gene TRBV18; 8 nucleotides align to TRBD2. This CDR3 is 18 amino acids long. The trim removed 1 base at V and 1 base at J, leaving 12 bases unmatched. CDR1 is KGHSH, CDR2 LQKENI, per germline. As DNA, the CDR3 is TGTGCCAGCTCACCACAAACTAGCGGCCCGACGCGATCCTACGAGCAGTACTTC. Protein product: CASSPQTSGPTRSYEQYF. The full variable domain, in which reference TRBV18 and TRBJ2-7 provide the parts outside the CDR3, is NAGVMQNPRHLVRRRGQEARLRCSPMKGHSHVYWYRQLPEEGLKFMVYLQKENIIDESGMPKERFSAEFPKEGPSILRIQQVVRGDSAAYFCASSPQTSGPTRSYEQYFGPGTRLTVT.

The chain has TRBV2 and TRBJ2-7; unclear D gene. V was pared by 1 base and J by 4 bases, with 11 bases between. The CDR3 length is 14 residues. Germline V gene sequence: CDR1 SNHLY, CDR2 FYNNEI. CDR3 in DNA: TGTGCCAGCAGTGAAGACCTCACCCGGTACGAGCAGTACTTC. Protein: CASSEDLTRYEQYF.

The rearrangement joins TRBV6-1 to TRBJ1-3, with 10 nucleotides matching TRBD1. Trimming took 10 bases from V and 1 from J; bases not matched to a gene: 4. Germline CDR1 and CDR2: MNHNS and SASEGT. The CDR3 runs 14 residues. CDR3 in amino acids: CATGDRGSGNTIYF. CDR3 DNA: TGTGCCACCGGGGACAGGGGTTCTGGAAACACCATATATTTT.

The chain carries TRBV10-3 and TRBJ2-1, with D hard to call. Germline V CDR1 and CDR2: ENHRY, SYGVKD. CDR3 length: 11 residues. Trimming removed 0 bases at V and 12 bases at J, with 6 bases between. The CDR3 sequence: CAISESRGQFF. The CDR3 DNA reads as TGTGCCATCAGTGAGTCACGCGGGCAGTTCTTC.

The genes are TRBV11-1 and TRBJ1-1; no clear D. Germline CDR1 reads SGHAT; CDR2 reads FQDESV (reference sequence). This CDR3 is built from 16 residues. V was shortened by 1 base and J by 1 base, with 13 bases between the two germline ends. CDR3 sequence: CASSLVGGQRNTEAFF. CDR3 in DNA: TGTGCCAGCAGCTTAGTCGGTGGGCAGCGGAACACTGAAGCTTTCTTT.

The V gene is TRBV7-2, the J gene TRBJ2-1; D may match TRBD1 or TRBD2 (5 bases each). V was shortened by 1 base and J by 8 bases, with 18 bases between the two germline ends. The length of the CDR3 is 16 residues. CDR1 and CDR2 from the germline V gene are SGHTA and FQGNSA. For the CDR3, the DNA is TGTGCCAGCAGCTTAGTGGCCGGGACGCTTTGGTATGAGCAGTTCTTC. It encodes CASSLVAGTLWYEQFF. Complete variable domain (other parts from reference TRBV7-2 and TRBJ2-1): GAGVSQSPSNKVTEKGKDVELRCDPISGHTALYWYRQSLGQGLEFLIYFQGNSAPDKSGLPSDRFSAERTGGSVSTLTIQRTQQEDSAVYLCASSLVAGTLWYEQFFGPGTRLTVL.

As for this clone: This same CDR3 is encoded by further DNA sequences in the sample. The genes are TRBV6-5 and TRBJ2-5; 11 bases agree with TRBD1. V lost 0 bases to trimming and J lost 1 base; unmatched junction nucleotides: 1. The germline gives CDR1 MNHEY, CDR2 SVGAGI. The CDR3 length is 16 residues. In DNA, the CDR3 is TGTGCCAGCAGTTACTCGGGGACAGGGGGCCAAGAGACCCAGTACTTC. Protein sequence: CASSYSGTGGQETQYF.